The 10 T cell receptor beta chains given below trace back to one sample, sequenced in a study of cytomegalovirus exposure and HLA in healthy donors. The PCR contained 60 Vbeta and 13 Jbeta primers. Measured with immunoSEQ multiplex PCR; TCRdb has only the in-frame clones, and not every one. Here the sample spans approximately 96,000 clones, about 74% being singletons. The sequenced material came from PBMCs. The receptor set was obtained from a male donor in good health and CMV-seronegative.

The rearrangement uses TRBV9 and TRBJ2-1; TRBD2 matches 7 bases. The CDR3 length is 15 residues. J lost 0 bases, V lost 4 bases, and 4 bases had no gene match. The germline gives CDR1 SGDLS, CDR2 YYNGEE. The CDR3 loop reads CASSHGGSSYNEQFF. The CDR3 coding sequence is TGTGCCAGCAGCCACGGGGGGAGCTCCTACAATGAGCAGTTCTTC.

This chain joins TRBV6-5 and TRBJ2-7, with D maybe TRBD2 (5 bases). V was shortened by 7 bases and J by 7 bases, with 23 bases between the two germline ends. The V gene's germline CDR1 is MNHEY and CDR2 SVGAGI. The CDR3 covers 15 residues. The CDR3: CASITVLAPRLEQYF. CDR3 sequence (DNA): TGTGCCAGCATTACGGTCCTAGCTCCTCGCTTAGAGCAGTACTTC.

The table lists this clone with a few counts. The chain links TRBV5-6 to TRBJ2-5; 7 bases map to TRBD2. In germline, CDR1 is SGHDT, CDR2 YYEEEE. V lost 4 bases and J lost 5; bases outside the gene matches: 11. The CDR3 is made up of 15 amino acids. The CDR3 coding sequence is TGTGCCAGCAGCGCCGTGGGGGAGGGCCGGGAGACCCAGTACTTC. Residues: CASSAVGEGRETQYF.

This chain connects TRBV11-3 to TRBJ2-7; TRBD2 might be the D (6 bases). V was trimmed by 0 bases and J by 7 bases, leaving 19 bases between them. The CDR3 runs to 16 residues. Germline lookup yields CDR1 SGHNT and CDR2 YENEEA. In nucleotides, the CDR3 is TGTGCCAGCAGCTTAGATTCGGCGGGACTGGGGGGAGAGCAGTACTTC. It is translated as CASSLDSAGLGGEQYF.

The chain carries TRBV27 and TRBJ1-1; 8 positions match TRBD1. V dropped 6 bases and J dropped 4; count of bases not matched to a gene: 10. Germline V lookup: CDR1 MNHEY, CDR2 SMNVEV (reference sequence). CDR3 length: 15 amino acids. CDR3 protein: CASSLIGDRRTEAFF. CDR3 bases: TGTGCCAGCAGCCTTATCGGGGACAGGCGCACTGAAGCTTTCTTT.

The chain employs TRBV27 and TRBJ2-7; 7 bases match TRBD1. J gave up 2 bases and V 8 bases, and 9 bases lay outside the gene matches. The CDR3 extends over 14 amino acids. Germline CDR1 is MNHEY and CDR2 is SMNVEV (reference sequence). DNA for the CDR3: TGTGCCAGCCGAATGACAGGGTTCGCCTACGAGCAGTACTTC. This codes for CASRMTGFAYEQYF.

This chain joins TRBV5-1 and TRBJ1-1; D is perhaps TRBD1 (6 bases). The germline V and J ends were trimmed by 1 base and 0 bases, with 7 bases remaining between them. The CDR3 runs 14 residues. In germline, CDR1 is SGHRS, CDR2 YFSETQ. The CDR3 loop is CASSLSGVNTEAFF. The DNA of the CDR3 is TGCGCCAGCAGCTTGTCAGGGGTGAACACTGAAGCTTTCTTT.

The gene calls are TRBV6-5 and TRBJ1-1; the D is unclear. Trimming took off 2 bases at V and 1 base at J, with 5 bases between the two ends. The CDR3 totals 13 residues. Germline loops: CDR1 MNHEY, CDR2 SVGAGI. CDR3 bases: TGTGCCAGCAGTTACGGGAGGAACACTGAAGCTTTCTTT. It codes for CASSYGRNTEAFF.

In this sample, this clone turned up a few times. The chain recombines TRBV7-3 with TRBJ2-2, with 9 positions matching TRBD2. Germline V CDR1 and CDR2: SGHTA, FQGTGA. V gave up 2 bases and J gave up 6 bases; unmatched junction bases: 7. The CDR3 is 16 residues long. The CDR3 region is CASSLLRTSAAGELFF. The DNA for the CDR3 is TGTGCCAGCAGCTTATTGAGGACTAGCGCTGCCGGGGAGCTGTTTTTT. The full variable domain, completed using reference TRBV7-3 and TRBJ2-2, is GAGVSQTPSNKVTEKGKYVELRCDPISGHTALYWYRQSLGQGPEFLIYFQGTGAADDSGLPNDRFFAVRPEGSVSTLKIQRTERGDSAVYLCASSLLRTSAAGELFFGEGSRLTVL.

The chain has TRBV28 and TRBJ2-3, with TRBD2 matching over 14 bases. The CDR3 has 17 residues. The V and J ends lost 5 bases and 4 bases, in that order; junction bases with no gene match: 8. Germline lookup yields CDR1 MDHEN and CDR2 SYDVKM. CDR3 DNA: TGTGCCAGCAGTCCGGGGACTAGCGGGAGAACCGCAGATACGCAGTATTTT. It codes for CASSPGTSGRTADTQYF.